One and the same sample provided the 3 T cell receptor beta chains below, sequenced in a study of blood T cell repertoires in COVID-19. Sequenced by immunoSEQ multiplex PCR; TCRdb stores in-frame clones only, minus some. Among over 150,000 clones listed, 80% to 90% were seen once. The sequenced sample consisted of peripheral blood. The receptors were gathered from a woman aged 55-75 years who had recovered from COVID-19.

Concerning this clone: Within the sample, other DNA sequences also encode this same CDR3. V gene TRBV5-1 combines with J gene TRBJ1-1, with 10 bases that match TRBD1. Germline V gene sequence: CDR1 SGHRS, CDR2 YFSETQ. With V trimmed by 2 bases and J by 0 bases, 4 bases remained unmatched. The CDR3 has 16 amino acids. The CDR3 loop is CASSLGTGALNTEAFF. CDR3 in DNA: TGCGCCAGCAGCTTAGGGACAGGGGCTTTGAACACTGAAGCTTTCTTT.

The rearrangement links TRBV7-9 to TRBJ1-2; TRBD1 might be the D (5 bases). CDR1 SEHNR and CDR2 FQNEAQ come from the germline V gene (reference sequence). CDR3 length: 12 amino acids. V was pared by 1 base and J by 5 bases, with 5 bases between. The CDR3 nucleotides are TGTGCCAGCAGCTTAGGGACATATGGCTACACCTTC. Its translation is CASSLGTYGYTF.

The chain carries TRBV9 and TRBJ2-5, with 10 positions matching TRBD2. Trimming removed 2 bases from V and 2 bases from J; junction bases left unmatched: 6. Germline CDR1 and CDR2: SGDLS and YYNGEE. This CDR3 has 16 amino acids. The CDR3 nucleotides are TGTGCCAGCAGCGTTATACCTAGCGGGGGTCAAGAGACCCAGTACTTC. Translation gives CASSVIPSGGQETQYF.